The 9 T cell receptor beta chains below were found in one sample sequenced in a study of blood T cell repertoires in COVID-19. Sequenced by immunoSEQ multiplex PCR; TCRdb stores in-frame clones only, minus some. The data contain hundreds of thousands of clones, roughly 85% of them singletons. Source material: peripheral blood. These receptors originate from a man aged 50-59 years with active or convalescent COVID-19.

This clone appeared once. The rearrangement joins TRBV6-4 to TRBJ2-4; D is unclear. The CDR3 length is 16 residues. The germline V gene encodes CDR1 MRHNA and CDR2 SNTAGT. V dropped 3 bases and J dropped 0 bases, with 12 bases sitting between them. CDR3 nucleotide sequence: TGTGCCAGCAGTGAAGTGACTGATCTAGCCAAAAACATTCAGTACTTC. It specifies CASSEVTDLAKNIQYF.

This rearrangement joins TRBV7-2 to TRBJ2-5, with 8 nucleotides matching TRBD1. V shed 2 bases, J shed 2 bases, and the junction held 1 base outside the gene matches. Germline CDR1 is SGHTA and CDR2 is FQGNSA. There are 14 residues in the CDR3. CDR3: CASSLRQGQETQYF. The CDR3 nucleotides read TGTGCCAGCAGCTTACGACAGGGGCAAGAGACCCAGTACTTC.

CDR3 coding DNA: TGCAGCGTTGAAGGGACAGGATCGTCCGGGCAGACCCAGTACTTC. Protein product: CSVEGTGSSGQTQYF. The J gene is TRBJ2-5, the V gene TRBV29-1; 7 positions match TRBD1. CDR3 length: 15 residues. The germline CDR1 and CDR2 sequences are SQVTM and ANQGSEA. V was pared by 1 base and J by 6 bases, with 11 bases of the junction left unmatched.

The chain joins TRBV5-1 to TRBJ1-1; 7 bases line up with TRBD1. The CDR3 runs to 14 residues. V was pared by 4 bases and J by 11 bases, with 14 bases of the junction left unmatched. Per the germline V gene, CDR1 is SGHRS and CDR2 is YFSETQ. As DNA, the CDR3 is TGCGCCAGCAGCACTAAGACAGGGATGGATGACGCTTTCTTT. Its translation: CASSTKTGMDDAFF.

The chain has TRBV12-3 or TRBV12-4 and TRBJ2-5, with 7 bases aligning to TRBD1. The CDR3 spans 13 residues. V lost 5 bases and J lost 5; bases outside the gene matches: 5. The CDR3 protein is CASSRQGGETQYF. The CDR3 region has the DNA TGTGCCAGCAGTAGACAGGGTGGTGAGACCCAGTACTTC.

V gene TRBV4-3 combines with J gene TRBJ2-7; 9 nucleotides agree with TRBD1. This CDR3 has 16 residues. Germline assignment: CDR1 LGHNA and CDR2 YSLEER. After removal of 4 bases from V and 1 base from J, the junction contained 8 bases not matched to a gene. The CDR3 DNA sequence: TGCGCCAGCAGCCTCAGCTGGACAGGGGCTTCCTACGAGCAGTACTTC. Translating gives CASSLSWTGASYEQYF.

This chain links TRBV6-5 with TRBJ1-6; unclear D gene. CDR3 length: 14 amino acids. The V gene's germline CDR1 is MNHEY and CDR2 SVGAGI. V dropped 2 bases and J dropped 6 bases, with 8 bases sitting between them. The CDR3 here is CASSYDGLNSPLHF. The DNA of the CDR3 is TGTGCCAGCAGTTACGACGGACTTAATTCACCCCTCCACTTT.

The chain links TRBV11-2 to TRBJ2-1; D may be TRBD2 (6 bases). Germline values: CDR1 SGHAT, CDR2 FQNNGV. This CDR3 has 16 residues. V lost 2 bases and J lost 4, with 15 bases in between. DNA for the CDR3: TGTGCCAGCAGCTTACTCGACAGACTAGGTTACAATGAGCAGTTCTTC. This translates into CASSLLDRLGYNEQFF.

Comment on this clone: Other DNA sequences in the same sample also yield this CDR3. The rearrangement uses TRBV30 and TRBJ1-2; 10 nucleotides match TRBD1. The CDR3 sequence is 13 residues long. V lost 3 bases and J lost 7; bases outside the gene matches: 5. The germline V gene encodes CDR1 GTSNPN and CDR2 SVGIG (reference sequence). The CDR3: CAWRFGTGVGYTF. In DNA form, the CDR3 reads TGTGCCTGGAGGTTCGGGACAGGGGTTGGCTACACCTTC.